The sequence of this TCR beta chain was determined in a study of graft-versus-host responses after intestinal transplantation. Background on the study: Anti-thymocyte globulin induction was given to all recipients, followed by tacrolimus and steroids for roughly 3 years.

V lost 1 base and J lost 2; bases outside the gene matches: 2. Germline-derived CDR1 and CDR2 are SGHNT and YENEEA. This CDR3 is 15 amino acids long. Sequenced by immunoSEQ multiplex PCR; TCRdb stores in-frame clones only, minus some. The sample includes over 60,000 clones, about nine tenths seen only once; the top ten take roughly 6.3%. Regarding the study as a whole: In recipient marrow, GvH clones were found, and some appeared first in ileum or blood.

Either the posterior iliac crest or another site supplied the post-transplant bone marrow. On this clone itself: What it recognizes is unknown.

The specimen comprised bone marrow, sampled less than 750 days after intestinal transplantation. The V gene is TRBV11-3, the J gene TRBJ2-7; 10 nucleotides agree with TRBD1. This TCR was sampled from a human patient who received an intestinal transplant, so some T cells may come from the graft donor. This CDR3 is CASSLGDRGPYEQYF. As DNA, the CDR3 is TGTGCCAGCAGCTTAGGGGACAGGGGTCCCTACGAGCAGTACTTC.